The rows below give T cell receptor beta chains drawn from one sample of a study of blood T cell repertoires in COVID-19. Profiling relied on immunoSEQ multiplex PCR, and the TCRdb table lists in-frame clones only, not all of them. This table holds around 300,000 clones, 75% to 90% found once. The specimen sequenced was peripheral blood. The receptors derive from a woman aged 40-49 years with acute or convalescent COVID-19. The CDR3 runs from the conserved cysteine through the conserved F or W. D genes are given only for firm matches. Size is omitted from some rows. Given values are once, few, many or a class for expanded clones.

V	size	D	J	DNA	CDR3
TRBV2	-	-	TRBJ1-2	TGTGCCAGCAGTGAATGGACAGAGAGAGTCTATGGCTACACCTTC	CASSEWTERVYGYTF
TRBV11-2	once	-	TRBJ1-6	TGTGCCAGCAGCCCCGACAGATATAATTCACCCCTCCACTTT	CASSPDRYNSPLHF
TRBV7-2	-	TRBD1	TRBJ2-2	TGTGCCAGCAGCCACCAGACAGGGAGCACCGGGGAGCTGTTTTTT	CASSHQTGSTGELFF
TRBV25-1	-	-	TRBJ1-1	TGTGCCACCCAGGGTAGGGCGATCGCTGAAGCTTTCTTT	CATQGRAIAEAFF
TRBV5-1	-	-	TRBJ1-1	TGCGCCAGCAGACTGGAGGTCGGGGGAGAAGCTTTCTTT	CASRLEVGGEAFF
TRBV19	-	-	TRBJ1-2	TGTGCCAGTAGTGACAGGATCTATGGCTACACCTTC	CASSDRIYGYTF
TRBV2	-	-	TRBJ1-4	TGTGCCAGCAGTGACTCGACATTAACTAATGAAAAACTGTTTTTT	CASSDSTLTNEKLFF
TRBV5-5	-	-	TRBJ1-6	TGTGCCAGCAGCCTAAGATTCTCCTATAATTCACCCCTCCACTTT	CASSLRFSYNSPLHF
TRBV6-5	-	TRBD1	TRBJ1-5	TGTGCCATCGGGGACAGGCGAAATCAGCCCCAGCATTTT	CAIGDRRNQPQHF
TRBV10-3	-	-	TRBJ1-3	TGTGCCATCAGTGGATTAGGACAGAGAAGCTCGGGAAACACCATATATTTT	CAISGLGQRSSGNTIYF
TRBV10-1	-	TRBD1	TRBJ2-3	TGCGCCAGCAGTGAGTCGGGACAGGGAACAGATACGCAGTATTTT	CASSESGQGTDTQYF
TRBV11-2	-	TRBD2	TRBJ2-1	TGTGCCAGCAGCTTGCTTTTCGGACTAGCGGGGGGATGGAATGAGCAGTTCTTC	CASSLLFGLAGGWNEQFF
TRBV3-1/TRBV3-2	once	TRBD2	TRBJ2-3	TGTGCCAGCAGCCAAATGACTAGCGGGGGGGTATCTGGCACAGATACGCAGTATTTT	CASSQMTSGGVSGTDTQYF
TRBV3-1/TRBV3-2	-	-	TRBJ1-6	TGTGCCAGCAGCCAGGCTCAGGGAGGTAATTCACCCCTCCACTTT	CASSQAQGGNSPLHF
TRBV9	-	-	TRBJ1-6	TGTGCCAGCAGTTCCATCCGGGACATGTATAATTCACCCCTCCACTTT	CASSSIRDMYNSPLHF
TRBV19	-	TRBD1	TRBJ2-2	TGTGCCAGTAGTATAGCACAGGGGTACACCGGGGAGCTGTTTTTT	CASSIAQGYTGELFF
TRBV9	-	TRBD1	TRBJ2-4	TGTGCCAGCAGCGTAGGAAACAGGGGAAACATTCAGTACTTC	CASSVGNRGNIQYF
TRBV5-6	-	-	TRBJ2-4	TGTGCCAGCAGCTTGGGTCTCCGGGAGCTCGCGATTCAGTACTTC	CASSLGLRELAIQYF
TRBV5-1	-	-	TRBJ2-2	TGCGCCAGCAGCTTGGTGGCAGGGCCGGGCGCCGGGGAGCTGTTTTTT	CASSLVAGPGAGELFF
TRBV9	-	TRBD1	TRBJ1-2	TGTGCCAGCAGCGTAGAGGGCAGGGGGAATTATGGCTACACCTTC	CASSVEGRGNYGYTF
TRBV2	-	TRBD1	TRBJ1-2	TGTGCCAGCAGTTCAGGGGGCGGCTACACCTTC	CASSSGGGYTF
TRBV6-5	-	-	TRBJ1-2	TGTGCCAGCCGCGGGACTTTCTATGGCTACACCTTC	CASRGTFYGYTF
TRBV25-1	-	-	TRBJ1-1	TGTGCCAGCAGTTCCAGGGGATTAGGTGAAGCTTTCTTT	CASSSRGLGEAFF
TRBV5-1	-	-	TRBJ1-1	TGCGCCAGCAGCTTCAAAGCGGGACTTGAGCCGGGCACTGAAGCTTTCTTT	CASSFKAGLEPGTEAFF
TRBV7-9	-	-	TRBJ1-2	TGTGCCAGCAGCCATCTCGGGACACCCCACTATGGCTACACCTTC	CASSHLGTPHYGYTF
TRBV19	once	TRBD1	TRBJ1-5	TGTGCCACTACCACAGGGGGCGCAGGCAATCAGCCCCAGCATTTT	CATTTGGAGNQPQHF
TRBV2	-	TRBD2	TRBJ2-5	TGTGCCAGCAGTGGTCTAGCGGGGGGGCGGGAGACCCAGTACTTC	CASSGLAGGRETQYF
TRBV4-1	-	-	TRBJ1-2	TGCGCCAGCAGCCAAGAACTACGGGGGAGAGAAGGCTACACCTTC	CASSQELRGREGYTF
TRBV12-3/TRBV12-4	-	-	TRBJ1-2	TGTGCCAGCAGATCACAGGCTGGCTACACCTTC	CASRSQAGYTF
TRBV7-3	-	TRBD2	TRBJ2-3	TGTGCCAGCAGCCTCGGACTAGCGGGTTCCCGCACAGATACGCAGTATTTT	CASSLGLAGSRTDTQYF
TRBV27	-	-	TRBJ1-6	TGTGCCAGCAGTTTCGGGACTGACTATTCACCCCTCCACTTT	CASSFGTDYSPLHF
TRBV11-2	-	TRBD2	TRBJ2-5	TGTGCCAGCAGCTTAGTTGGCGGGGGGTTGCAAGAGACCCAGTACTTC	CASSLVGGGLQETQYF
TRBV9	-	-	TRBJ1-4	TGTGCCAGCAGCACAGGGTGGGATGAAAAACTGTTTTTT	CASSTGWDEKLFF
TRBV19	-	-	TRBJ2-1	TGTGCCAGTAGTATATCCCCGACAGGTTCCTACAATGAGCAGTTCTTC	CASSISPTGSYNEQFF
TRBV5-1	-	TRBD1	TRBJ1-2	TGCGCCAGCAGCCCCGGGACAGGGTTTGGCTACACCTTC	CASSPGTGFGYTF
TRBV2	-	-	TRBJ1-6	TGTGCCAGCATTCCATTGGGAGCAGGGGATTCACCCCTCCACTTT	CASIPLGAGDSPLHF
TRBV7-9	-	-	TRBJ2-5	TGTGCCAGCAGCCAAGGACAGTTCGGGACCCAGTACTTC	CASSQGQFGTQYF
TRBV7-3	once	TRBD1	TRBJ1-6	TGTGCCAGCAGCCCAGGACAGGGCCATAATTCACCCCTCCACTTT	CASSPGQGHNSPLHF
TRBV10-3	once	-	TRBJ2-2	TGTGCCATCAGTGGGCGGACTACGGACGGGGAGCTGTTTTTT	CAISGRTTDGELFF
TRBV14	-	-	TRBJ1-2	TGTGCCAGCAGCCCACCGACACGATATGGCTACACCTTC	CASSPPTRYGYTF
TRBV29-1	once	TRBD1	TRBJ2-5	TGCAGTTTCTGGACAGGGGGCAAAGAGACCCAGTACTTC	CSFWTGGKETQYF
TRBV6-4	once	TRBD1	TRBJ2-2	TGTGCCAGCAGTGAGCGGACAGGGGGCAGAACCGGGGAGCTGTTTTTT	CASSERTGGRTGELFF
TRBV6-5	-	-	TRBJ2-1	TGTGCCACCTCAGGACACCACAATGAGCAGTTCTTC	CATSGHHNEQFF
TRBV18	-	-	TRBJ2-5	TGTGCCAGCTCACCACAGGGGTTGCAGGAGACCCAGTACTTC	CASSPQGLQETQYF
TRBV10-3	few	-	TRBJ1-3	TGTGCCATCAGGAGAGGTGTCGGAAACACCATATATTTT	CAIRRGVGNTIYF
TRBV7-2	-	-	TRBJ1-5	TGTGCCAGCAGCCCCCGGGGTAGCAATCAGCCCCAGCATTTT	CASSPRGSNQPQHF
TRBV9	-	TRBD1	TRBJ1-1	TGTGCCAGCAGCGGGGGGACAGGGAACACTGAAGCTTTCTTT	CASSGGTGNTEAFF
TRBV9	once	-	TRBJ1-2	TGTGCCAGCAGCGTAGGAGGCCGGACGGGGTATGGCTACACCTTC	CASSVGGRTGYGYTF
TRBV6-5	-	-	TRBJ1-2	TGTGCCAGCAGTTACTCCCTCACAGGGAGGGATGGCTACACCTTC	CASSYSLTGRDGYTF
TRBV5-4	-	-	TRBJ1-2	TGTGCCAGCAGCTTGGCCGGAGCCGGGGGAGAAGCCACCTTC	CASSLAGAGGEATF
TRBV9	once	TRBD1	TRBJ1-2	TGTGCCAGCAGCGGCACTCCGGGACAGGGCGGTTACTATGGCTACACCTTC	CASSGTPGQGGYYGYTF
TRBV6-5	-	-	TRBJ2-3	TGTGCCAGCAGACGATCCCGGGACGGGGGAAATACGCAGTATTTT	CASRRSRDGGNTQYF
TRBV30	-	TRBD1	TRBJ1-5	TGTGCCTGGAGTGGACAGGGGAATCAGCCCCAGCATTTT	CAWSGQGNQPQHF
TRBV6-1	-	TRBD1	TRBJ1-5	TGTGCCAGCAGTGAAGCGCATGGGACAGGTGGCTATCGGCCCCAGCATTTT	CASSEAHGTGGYRPQHF
TRBV6-1	-	-	TRBJ1-5	TGTGCCAGCAGTGAACCTCGACAGCCGAATCAGCCCCAGCATTTT	CASSEPRQPNQPQHF